This entry lists 14 T cell receptor beta chains sequenced from one sample in a study of identical twins (dated by TCRdb to 2015 to 2016). Library prep was done by 5' RACE. The sequencer was an Illumina HiSeq 2000. Starting from the raw public reads, TCRdb applied fastp trimming at Q25, assembled clones with MiXCR and retained in-frame beta chains. Every distinct CDR3 protein forms one entry, paired with its most common genes and DNA. Across this sample there are 570,000 or so distinct CDR3 sequences, with approximately 10% seen only once. Clones ranked in the top ten supply approximately 3.2% of the sample. The same data also went into a second study, on yellow fever vaccine responses in identical twins.

The specimen was PBMCs. These receptors were taken from a woman younger than 30 in good health.

The chain links TRBV4-1 to TRBJ2-2, with a weak D call TRBD1 (6 bases). The CDR3 is made up of 13 amino acids. The V and J ends lost 4 bases and 13 bases respectively, with 16 bases between them. Germline CDR1 MGHRA, CDR2 YSYEKL. The CDR3 DNA reads as TGCGCCAGCAGCCGAACACAGGGTTCGGGGCTGTTTTTT. It translates to CASSRTQGSGLFF.

The gene calls are TRBV9 and TRBJ1-2; D possibly corresponds to TRBD1 (6 bases). This CDR3 has 14 residues. Trimming removed 4 bases from V and 5 bases from J, with 15 bases in between. Looked up from germline, CDR1 is SGDLS and CDR2 is YYNGEE. The CDR3 reads CASSPRGTTYGYTF. CDR3 nucleotide sequence: TGTGCCAGCAGCCCAAGGGGGACAACGTATGGCTACACCTTC.

In its sample, this clonotype was seen a few times. The V gene is TRBV29-1, the J gene TRBJ2-7; D gene ambiguous. The CDR3 has 12 amino acids. Germline CDR1 SQVTM, CDR2 ANQGSEA. V was shortened by 7 bases and J by 3 bases, with 13 bases between the two germline ends. The chain's CDR3 is CSALDRIYEQYF. CDR3 coding DNA: TGCAGCGCCCTCGATAGGATCTACGAGCAGTACTTC.

This clonotype showed up just a few times. CDR3 region: CASSSARRGETQYF. CDR3 bases: TGCGCCAGCAGCTCCGCCCGGAGGGGAGAGACCCAGTACTTC. The chain combines TRBV5-1 with TRBJ2-5, with D perhaps TRBD2 (6 bases). The V gene's germline CDR1 is SGHRS and CDR2 YFSETQ. V was cut by 3 bases and J by 4 bases, with 13 bases left in between. This CDR3 is 14 amino acids long.

This clonotype came up many times. The chain recombines TRBV20-1 with TRBJ2-2, with D uncertain. The CDR3 covers 12 residues. CDR1 and CDR2 (germline): DFQATT, SNEGSKA (reference sequence). V lost 0 bases, J lost 5 bases, and 4 bases lay in between. This CDR3 is CSARDLTGELFF. CDR3 DNA: TGCAGTGCTAGAGATTTGACCGGGGAGCTGTTTTTT.

This clonotype was seen more than once but under ten times. The V and J genes are TRBV19 and TRBJ2-6, with unresolved D. The V end lost 2 bases, the J end lost 1 base, and 18 bases lay between the germline ends. The germline V gene encodes CDR1 LNHDA and CDR2 SQIVND (reference sequence). The CDR3 spans 19 residues. The CDR3, as DNA: TGTGCCAGTAGTATAAGAGCCGGAACAATACTGTCTGGGGCCAACGTCCTGACTTTC. Its protein product is CASSIRAGTILSGANVLTF. Full variable domain (rest looked up from reference TRBV19 and TRBJ2-6): DGGITQSPKYLFRKEGQNVTLSCEQNLNHDAMYWYRQDPGQGLRLIYYSQIVNDFQKGDIAEGYSVSREKKESFPLTVTSAQKNPTAFYLCASSIRAGTILSGANVLTFGAGSRLTVL.

This clonotype was picked up many times. The V and J genes are TRBV24-1 and TRBJ1-2, with TRBD1 matching 9 bases. Looked up from germline, CDR1 is KGHDR and CDR2 is SFDVKD. This CDR3 has 16 residues. With 2 bases clipped from V and 3 bases from J, the junction kept 6 bases outside the gene matches. The CDR3 DNA is TGTGCCACCAGTGATTCACAGGGGGCAGGTTACTATGGCTACACCTTC. Protein sequence: CATSDSQGAGYYGYTF.

There are a few counts of this clonotype. The gene calls are TRBV7-9 and TRBJ2-6; D possibly matches TRBD1 or TRBD2 (5 bases each). Between the trimmed V and J ends, which lost 3 bases and 5 bases, there was a span of 14 bases. The germline V gene encodes CDR1 SEHNR and CDR2 FQNEAQ (reference sequence). This CDR3 has 16 amino acids. The CDR3, as DNA: TGTGCCAGCAGCTTCGGGACCGATAGGTGGGCCAACGTCCTGACTTTC. It translates to CASSFGTDRWANVLTF.

This clonotype has a handful of counts. The chain has TRBV3-1 and TRBJ2-5; D remains ambiguous. There are 13 residues in the CDR3. The germline V and J ends were trimmed by 4 bases and 0 bases, with 6 bases remaining between them. In germline, CDR1 is LGHDT, CDR2 YNNKEL (reference sequence). CDR3 sequence (DNA): TGTGCCAGCAGCCCATTAAACCAAGAGACCCAGTACTTC. Encoded protein: CASSPLNQETQYF.

This clonotype appeared a few times. The rearrangement links TRBV7-9 to TRBJ1-6; D not resolved. Trimming left V 1 base short and J 12 bases short, with 10 bases between. The CDR3 loop spans 13 amino acids. From germline, CDR1 is SEHNR and CDR2 FQNEAQ (reference sequence). The CDR3 DNA is TGTGCCAGCAGCTTAGAAAAGGGCGTACCCCTCCACTTT. Amino acid sequence: CASSLEKGVPLHF.

The chain uses TRBV7-2 and TRBJ2-1; D gene ambiguous. The germline V gene encodes CDR1 SGHTA and CDR2 FQGNSA. Trimming took 1 base from V and 4 from J, leaving 8 bases between them. CDR3 size: 14 residues. CDR3: CASSLGAKYNEQFF. DNA for the CDR3: TGTGCCAGCAGCTTAGGAGCGAAGTACAATGAGCAGTTCTTC.

The V gene is TRBV5-1, the J gene TRBJ2-1; TRBD1 matches at 12 bases. J gave up 3 bases and V 4 bases, and 17 bases lay outside the gene matches. Germline CDR1 reads SGHRS; CDR2 reads YFSETQ. This CDR3 has 20 amino acids. CDR3 in DNA: TGCGCCAGCAGCCCGGGGACAGGGGGCGTGTGGATGATGGTCTACAATGAGCAGTTCTTC. Translation gives CASSPGTGGVWMMVYNEQFF.

For the CDR3, the DNA is TGTGCCAGCAGCCAAACTGGAGGCAGGGGGCTTTCTGGGGCCAACGTCCTGACTTTC. Translated: CASSQTGGRGLSGANVLTF. V and J are TRBV3-1 and TRBJ2-6; 8 bases align to TRBD1. CDR3 size: 19 residues. V shed 2 bases, J shed 1 base, and the junction held 10 bases outside the gene matches. Germline V lookup: CDR1 LGHDT, CDR2 YNNKEL (reference sequence).

V is TRBV12-3 or TRBV12-4 and J is TRBJ1-5; tentative D call: TRBD1 (5 bases). The V gene lost 2 bases and the J gene lost 6 bases, with 11 bases spanning the gap. This CDR3 has 14 amino acids. CDR3 in DNA: TGTGCCAGCAGTTTACAGGGAGGAGGTCAGCCCCAGCATTTT. It yields the protein CASSLQGGGQPQHF.